This passage covers 23 T cell receptor beta chains from one sample sequenced in a study of OX40 agonist ivuxolimab in advanced cancers. Generated by immunoSEQ multiplex PCR, the TCRdb table keeps only in-frame clones and is missing some. The sample lists under 100,000 clones; about 88% were seen once. The specimen comprised CD4+ or CD8+ T cells sorted from blood, sampled in a trial of the OX40 agonist ivuxolimab. These receptors were taken from an adult with an advanced solid tumor such as melanoma, head and neck, liver or kidney cancer.

This clone was seen just once. The chain carries TRBV27 and TRBJ1-4, with TRBD1 matching over 7 bases. Germline trimming cut 6 bases from V and 7 bases from J; bases unmatched to any gene: 8. Per the germline V gene, CDR1 is MNHEY and CDR2 is SMNVEV (reference sequence). This CDR3 region has 14 residues. The CDR3 bases are TGTGCCAGCAGCTACCGGGACAGTCGTGAAAAACTGTTTTTT. Its protein product is CASSYRDSREKLFF.

The V gene is TRBV27, the J gene TRBJ2-7; the match to TRBD2 covers 9 bases. The CDR3 consists of 16 residues. V was pared by 7 bases and J by 4 bases, with 14 bases of the junction left unmatched. CDR1 is MNHEY and CDR2 is SMNVEV in the germline V gene (reference sequence). CDR3 DNA sequence: TGTGCCAGCACCCCGGGACTAGCCGGAGGGAGGTACGAGCAGTACTTC. It encodes CASTPGLAGGRYEQYF.

The chain carries TRBV7-2 and TRBJ2-5, with D tentatively TRBD1 or TRBD2 (5 bases each). The V and J ends lost 0 bases and 4 bases respectively, with 9 bases between them. The CDR3 extends over 14 amino acids. Germline values: CDR1 SGHTA, CDR2 FQGNSA. The CDR3 DNA reads TGTGCCAGCAGCTTAGCGAGGGGTGGAGAGACCCAGTACTTC. This encodes CASSLARGGETQYF.

The gene calls are TRBV7-2 and TRBJ1-2, with TRBD1 as a possible D gene (6 bases). The germline V gene has CDR1 SGHTA and CDR2 FQGNSA. The V gene lost 5 bases and the J gene lost 3 bases, with 16 bases spanning the gap. There are 15 residues in the CDR3. CDR3 coding DNA: TGTGCCAGCAGCCCTACCGGAGGGGGGGACTATGGCTACACCTTC. It codes for CASSPTGGGDYGYTF.

V and J are TRBV28 and TRBJ1-1; D remains ambiguous. Trimming took 1 base from V and 4 from J, leaving 4 bases between them. The CDR3 covers 12 residues. Germline V lookup: CDR1 MDHEN, CDR2 SYDVKM. The CDR3 region has the DNA TGTGCCAGCAGTTTATTCGGCACTGAAGCTTTCTTT. Translating gives CASSLFGTEAFF.

V gene TRBV5-1 combines with J gene TRBJ1-4, with D possibly being TRBD1 (6 bases). The CDR3 runs to 14 residues. The germline gives CDR1 SGHRS, CDR2 YFSETQ. Trimming took 4 bases from V and 8 from J, leaving 15 bases between them. The DNA of the CDR3 is TGCGCCAGCAGCCAAGGGGGGAGGCACGAAAAACTGTTTTTT. This gives the protein CASSQGGRHEKLFF.

CDR3 in amino acids: CASSLATGSEAFF. The CDR3 DNA is TGTGCCAGCAGCCTGGCGACAGGGAGTGAAGCTTTCTTT. J is TRBJ1-1 and V is TRBV11-3, with 7 bases lining up with TRBD1. This CDR3 is built from 13 residues. Germline assignment: CDR1 SGHNT and CDR2 YENEEA. V was clipped by 5 bases and J by 7 bases; unmatched bases: 7.

The rearrangement links TRBV7-9 to TRBJ2-2; the D gene is possibly TRBD2 (6 bases). V was shortened by 3 bases and J by 0 bases, with 8 bases between the two germline ends. This CDR3 spans 15 amino acids. The germline V gene has CDR1 SEHNR and CDR2 FQNEAQ (reference sequence). The CDR3 spells CASSLGTANTGELFF. In DNA form, the CDR3 reads TGTGCCAGCAGCTTGGGGACTGCGAACACCGGGGAGCTGTTTTTT.

The chain links TRBV6-5 to TRBJ2-7, with a weak D call TRBD2 (7 bases). Germline CDR1 reads MNHEY; CDR2 reads SVGAGI. CDR3 length: 15 amino acids. Trimming removed 4 bases at V and 6 bases at J, with 19 bases between. CDR3 residues: CASSSPGGQGLEQYF. The CDR3 bases are TGTGCCAGCAGTTCACCGGGGGGCCAAGGGCTCGAGCAGTACTTC.

This clone was seen just once. This chain connects TRBV6-1 to TRBJ2-5, with 11 bases that match TRBD2. The CDR3 has 15 amino acids. V lost 5 bases, J lost 5 bases, and 7 bases stayed unmatched. Germline CDR1 and CDR2: MNHNS and SASEGT. DNA for the CDR3: TGTGCCAGCAGTCTTAGCGGGGGGGCAGGGGAGACCCAGTACTTC. It is translated as CASSLSGGAGETQYF.

This chain connects TRBV28 to TRBJ1-5; the D is unclear. There are 21 residues in the CDR3. The V gene lost 7 bases and the J gene lost 2 bases, with 33 bases spanning the gap. Germline CDR1 and CDR2: MDHEN and SYDVKM. CDR3 sequence: CASISPTFAGRDETGNQPQHF. CDR3 nucleotides: TGTGCCAGCATTAGCCCTACCTTTGCTGGCAGAGACGAGACGGGCAATCAGCCCCAGCATTTT.

The table lists this clone with a few counts. The V gene is TRBV13, the J gene TRBJ1-2, with TRBD1 identical over 10 bases. After removal of 4 bases from V and 4 bases from J, the junction contained 9 bases not matched to a gene. Germline V gives CDR1 PRHDT, CDR2 FYEKMQ (reference sequence). CDR3 length equals 16 residues. The CDR3 coding sequence is TGTGCCAGCAGCTCATCGACAGGGGGCGCCAGCTATGGCTACACCTTC. The encoded protein is CASSSSTGGASYGYTF.

This clone has a single count. This chain links TRBV18 with TRBJ2-1; D uncertain. With 1 base removed from V and 2 bases from J, the gap between germline ends came to 9 bases. Germline V gene data show CDR1 as KGHSH and CDR2 as LQKENI. The CDR3 is 15 residues long. CDR3 sequence (DNA): TGTGCCAGCTCACCACGGCAGGCGGCCTACAATGAGCAGTTCTTC. Amino acid sequence: CASSPRQAAYNEQFF.

A single count supports this clone. The CDR3 sequence is CASSIDTNYGYTF. The CDR3 DNA reads TGTGCCAGCAGTATAGACACTAACTATGGCTACACCTTC. V and J are TRBV6-1 and TRBJ1-2; no definite D call. This CDR3 is 13 amino acids long. Trimming removed 5 bases from V and 0 bases from J, with 7 bases in between. Looked up from germline, CDR1 is MNHNS and CDR2 is SASEGT.

J is TRBJ2-7 and V is TRBV5-4; no firm D call. The CDR3 consists of 15 residues. V lost 4 bases and J 0 bases, leaving 14 bases between the germline ends. Per the germline V gene, CDR1 is SGHNT and CDR2 is YYREEE (reference sequence). This CDR3 reads CASSKIPESSYEQYF. DNA of the CDR3: TGTGCCAGCAGCAAAATTCCCGAAAGCTCCTACGAGCAGTACTTC.

This clone was observed a single time. This sequence joins TRBV21-1 and TRBJ1-4; the table assigns TRBD1, which was not confirmed against the DNA. TRBV21-1 is a known pseudogene. The CDR3 runs to 17 residues. CDR3 in amino acids: CASSKPPPTGQNEKLFF. CDR3 DNA: TGTGCCAGCAGCAAACCTCCTCCGACAGGGCAAAATGAAAAACTGTTTTTT.

This rearrangement joins TRBV27 to TRBJ2-7; D gene ambiguous. This CDR3 has 13 residues. Germline CDR1 and CDR2: MNHEY and SMNVEV (reference sequence). Trimming cost V 0 bases and J 4 bases, with 7 bases left between them. DNA of the CDR3: TGTGCCAGCAGTTTATCAGGAAAATACGAGCAGTACTTC. As protein: CASSLSGKYEQYF.

V and J are TRBV27 and TRBJ2-5, with TRBD1 identical over 7 bases. V lost 4 bases to trimming and J lost 1 base; unmatched junction nucleotides: 9. Germline V gene data show CDR1 as MNHEY and CDR2 as SMNVEV (reference sequence). The CDR3 length is 16 residues. The CDR3 bases are TGTGCCAGCAGTTCAGGGGACAGACTGGTCCAAGAGACCCAGTACTTC. Residues: CASSSGDRLVQETQYF.

The table lists this clone with a count of one. The genes are TRBV5-1 and TRBJ2-3; D is unclear. CDR3 size: 12 residues. Trimming stripped 5 bases from V and 5 bases from J, with 9 bases between. Germline V CDR1 and CDR2: SGHRS, YFSETQ. The CDR3 DNA sequence: TGCGCCAGCAGTCATGACTTAGATACGCAGTATTTT. Amino acids: CASSHDLDTQYF. Full variable domain (rest looked up from reference TRBV5-1 and TRBJ2-3): KAGVTQTPRYLIKTRGQQVTLSCSPISGHRSVSWYQQTPGQGLQFLFEYFSETQRNKGNFPGRFSGRQFSNSRSEMNVSTLELGDSALYLCASSHDLDTQYFGPGTRLTVL.

CDR3 loop: CATSRITEKNEKLFF. In nucleotides, the CDR3 is TGTGCCACCAGCAGAATAACGGAAAAAAATGAAAAACTGTTTTTT. J is TRBJ1-4 and V is TRBV15; D is uncertain. Trimming cost V 2 bases and J 5 bases, with 12 bases left between them. Germline CDR1 is LNHNV and CDR2 is YYDKDF (reference sequence). The CDR3 is 15 amino acids.

The V gene is TRBV7-2, the J gene TRBJ1-5; D unresolved. Germline CDR1 SGHTA, CDR2 FQGNSA. This CDR3 region has 14 residues. V lost 5 bases to trimming and J lost 6 bases, with 14 bases between them. CDR3 nucleotides: TGTGCCAGCAGCGCCATCCTTGTAGGTCAGCCCCAGCATTTT. This translates into CASSAILVGQPQHF.

The rearrangement joins TRBV7-9 to TRBJ1-5, with D unclear. This CDR3 has 14 amino acids. Germline V gene lookup returns CDR1 SEHNR and CDR2 FQNEAQ (reference sequence). V was clipped by 5 bases and J by 1 base, with 9 bases between them. For the CDR3, the DNA is TGTGCCAGCAGCAGCGTTCGGAGCAATCAGCCCCAGCATTTT. Protein: CASSSVRSNQPQHF. The full variable domain, in which reference TRBV7-9 and TRBJ1-5 provide the parts outside the CDR3, is DTGVSQNPRHKITKRGQNVTFRCDPISEHNRLYWYRQTLGQGPEFLTYFQNEAQLEKSRLLSDRFSAERPKGSFSTLEIQRTEQGDSAMYLCASSSVRSNQPQHFGDGTRLSIL.

The CDR3 loop is CASSQQGANTGELFF. Here the CDR3 DNA reads TGTGCCAGCAGCCAACAGGGGGCAAACACCGGGGAGCTGTTTTTT. This sequence joins TRBV7-3 and TRBJ2-2; 9 bases are a match to TRBD1. With 5 bases clipped from V and 2 bases from J, the junction kept 3 bases outside the gene matches. The germline CDR1 and CDR2 sequences are SGHTA and FQGTGA. This CDR3 spans 15 amino acids.